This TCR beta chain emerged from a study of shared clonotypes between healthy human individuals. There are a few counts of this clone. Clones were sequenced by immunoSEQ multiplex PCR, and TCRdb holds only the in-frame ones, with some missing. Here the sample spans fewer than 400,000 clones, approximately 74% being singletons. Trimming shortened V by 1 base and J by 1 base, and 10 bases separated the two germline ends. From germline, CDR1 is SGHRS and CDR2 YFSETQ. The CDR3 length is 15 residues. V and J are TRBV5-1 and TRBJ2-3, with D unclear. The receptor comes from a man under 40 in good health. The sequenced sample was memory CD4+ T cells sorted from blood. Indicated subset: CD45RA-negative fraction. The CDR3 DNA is TGCGCCAGCAGCTTGCAGGACCCAGGCACAGATACGCAGTATTTT. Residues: CASSLQDPGTDTQYF. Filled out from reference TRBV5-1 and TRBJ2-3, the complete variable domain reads KAGVTQTPRYLIKTRGQQVTLSCSPISGHRSVSWYQQTPGQGLQFLFEYFSETQRNKGNFPGRFSGRQFSNSRSEMNVSTLELGDSALYLCASSLQDPGTDTQYFGPGTRLTVL.